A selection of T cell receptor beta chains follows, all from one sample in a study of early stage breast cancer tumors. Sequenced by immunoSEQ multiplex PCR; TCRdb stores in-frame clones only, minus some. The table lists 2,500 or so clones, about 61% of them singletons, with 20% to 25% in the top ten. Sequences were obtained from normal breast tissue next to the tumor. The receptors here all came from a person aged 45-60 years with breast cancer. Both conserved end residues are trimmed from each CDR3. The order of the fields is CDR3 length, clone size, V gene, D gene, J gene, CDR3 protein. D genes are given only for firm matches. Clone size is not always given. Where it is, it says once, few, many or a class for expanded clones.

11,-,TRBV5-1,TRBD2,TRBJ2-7,ASSLGTSNEQY
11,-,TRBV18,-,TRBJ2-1,ASSPKGYDEQF
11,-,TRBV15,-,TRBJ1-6,ATSRGLISPLH
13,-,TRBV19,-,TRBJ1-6,ASRLDITYNSPLH
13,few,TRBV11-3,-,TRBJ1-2,ASSLDLRGAFGYT
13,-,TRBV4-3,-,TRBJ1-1,ASSQDDGMNTEAF
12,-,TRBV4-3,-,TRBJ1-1,ASSQRNLNTEAF
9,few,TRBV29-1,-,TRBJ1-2,SALEDYGYT
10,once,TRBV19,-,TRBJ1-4,ATSLAGEKLF
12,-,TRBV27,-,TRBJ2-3,ASSPRQSTDTQY
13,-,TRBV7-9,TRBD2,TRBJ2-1,ASSPAGGWNNEQF
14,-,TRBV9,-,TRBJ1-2,ASSVFDRVGRYGYT
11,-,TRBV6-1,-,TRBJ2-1,ASTPQRRNEQF
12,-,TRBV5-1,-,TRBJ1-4,ASSLWQDNEKLF
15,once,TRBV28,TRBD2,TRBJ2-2,ASSLWALAGGPGELF
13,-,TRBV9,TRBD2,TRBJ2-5,ASSEGGREQETQY
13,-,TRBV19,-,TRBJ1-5,ASSIGREGNQPQH
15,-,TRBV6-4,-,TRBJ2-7,ASSDGVSGERIYEQY
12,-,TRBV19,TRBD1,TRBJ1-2,ASSSDRGLAGYT
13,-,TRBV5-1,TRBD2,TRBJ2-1,ASSSSGRDYNEQF
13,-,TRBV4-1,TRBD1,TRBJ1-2,ASSLGQGYNYGYT
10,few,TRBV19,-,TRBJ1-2,ASSTGGYGYT
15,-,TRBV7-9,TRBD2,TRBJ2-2,ASSFLSGVPDTGELF
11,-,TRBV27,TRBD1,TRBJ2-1,ASRRQGADEQF
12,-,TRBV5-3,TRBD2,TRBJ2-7,ASSPTSGGYEQY
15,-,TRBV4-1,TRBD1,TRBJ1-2,ASSQDSARGYLYGYT
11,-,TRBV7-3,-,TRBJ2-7,ASSFEPAYEQY
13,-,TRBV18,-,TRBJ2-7,ASCPGDQGTYEQY
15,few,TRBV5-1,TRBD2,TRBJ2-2,ASSSPPRGTNTGELF
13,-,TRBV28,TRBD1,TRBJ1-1,ASRPTGGQGSEAF
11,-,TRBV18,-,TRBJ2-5,ASSPPIQETQY
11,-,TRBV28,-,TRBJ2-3,ASTEESTDTQY
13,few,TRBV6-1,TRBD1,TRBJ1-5,ASSGGQGMNQPQH
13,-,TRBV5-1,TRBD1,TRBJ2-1,ASSTSGGSGNEQF
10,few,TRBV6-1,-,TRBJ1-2,ASSRGIYGYT
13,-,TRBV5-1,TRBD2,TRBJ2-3,ASSDSGGDTDTQY
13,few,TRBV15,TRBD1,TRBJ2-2,ATSNRGLGTGELF
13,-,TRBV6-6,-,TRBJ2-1,ASSYGRSSYNEQF
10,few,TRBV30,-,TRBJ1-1,AWSSVDTEAF
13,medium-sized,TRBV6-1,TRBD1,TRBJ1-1,ASSEGDRVSTEAF
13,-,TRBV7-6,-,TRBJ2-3,ASSLSTAYTDTQY
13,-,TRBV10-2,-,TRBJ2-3,ASREARGGADTQY
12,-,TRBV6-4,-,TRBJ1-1,ASSEVGGGTEAF
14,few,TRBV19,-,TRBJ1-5,ASSISGTRSNQPQH